Shown below are 24 T cell receptor beta chains from a single sample sequenced in a study of blood T cell repertoires in COVID-19. The table came from immunoSEQ multiplex PCR; TCRdb's copy has only in-frame clones and leaves some out. Counted here are some 300,000 clones, about 82% occurring once; the ten biggest clones make up around 4.2%. Material: peripheral blood. The origin of the receptors is a woman aged 45-59 years with active or convalescent COVID-19.

This rearrangement joins TRBV19 to TRBJ1-1; D is perhaps TRBD1 (5 bases). The CDR3 runs 11 residues. Germline V gene sequence: CDR1 LNHDA, CDR2 SQIVND (reference sequence). CDR3 loop: CATTGNTEAFF. The CDR3 DNA sequence: TGTGCAACTACAGGCAACACTGAAGCTTTCTTT.

The V and J genes are TRBV6-6 and TRBJ1-5; D is uncertain. V gave up 3 bases and J gave up 4 bases, with 7 bases separating them. The germline gives CDR1 MNHNY, CDR2 SVGAGI (reference sequence). The CDR3 consists of 13 residues. The CDR3: CASSYLENQPQHF. CDR3 nucleotide sequence: TGTGCCAGCAGTTATTTGGAGAATCAGCCCCAGCATTTT.

This clone has a handful of counts. V is TRBV19 and J is TRBJ2-1; 11 nucleotides line up with TRBD2. V lost 5 bases to trimming and J lost 0 bases; unmatched junction nucleotides: 6. The CDR3 sequence is 17 residues long. From germline, CDR1 is LNHDA and CDR2 SQIVND (reference sequence). CDR3 sequence: CASSDWGLADSYNEQFF. The CDR3, as DNA: TGTGCCAGTAGTGACTGGGGACTAGCGGACTCCTACAATGAGCAGTTCTTC.

The V call is TRBV9, the J call TRBJ1-5; D unclear. V lost 0 bases and J lost 3, with 7 bases in between. Per the germline V gene, CDR1 is SGDLS and CDR2 is YYNGEE. The CDR3 has 14 amino acids. The DNA of the CDR3 is TGTGCCAGCAGCGTAGGGGCAGCCAATCAGCCCCAGCATTTT. Its protein is CASSVGAANQPQHF.

The chain combines TRBV5-1 with TRBJ2-7, with TRBD1 as a possible D gene (6 bases). This CDR3 spans 15 amino acids. Germline values: CDR1 SGHRS, CDR2 YFSETQ. V was clipped by 4 bases and J by 2 bases, with 16 bases between them. CDR3 nucleotide sequence: TGCGCCAGCAGCCTTGGACAGACCCCCCCCTACGAGCAGTACTTC. This codes for CASSLGQTPPYEQYF.

CDR3 protein: CASSYDRNQPQHF. CDR3 DNA sequence: TGTGCCAGCAGTTACGACAGGAATCAGCCCCAGCATTTT. V and J are TRBV12-3 or TRBV12-4 and TRBJ1-5, with a possible D match to TRBD1 (6 bases). This CDR3 is built from 13 residues. Between the trimmed V and J ends, which lost 4 bases and 4 bases, there was a span of 8 bases.

The chain joins TRBV28 to TRBJ1-1; a weak D match, TRBD1 (5 bases). The germline CDR1 and CDR2 sequences are MDHEN and SYDVKM. CDR3 length: 14 residues. V lost 3 bases and J lost 1, with 9 bases in between. The CDR3, as DNA: TGTGCCAGCAGTTTCCAGGGAACGAACACTGAAGCTTTCTTT. This encodes CASSFQGTNTEAFF.

The rearrangement links TRBV28 to TRBJ2-5; a possible D gene is TRBD2 (5 bases). Per germline, CDR1 MDHEN and CDR2 SYDVKM. The V end lost 3 bases, the J end lost 5 bases, and 13 bases lay between the germline ends. The CDR3 spans 14 residues. The CDR3 DNA follows: TGTGCCAGCAGTTTCACCGGGTCGGGGGAGACCCAGTACTTC. Its protein product is CASSFTGSGETQYF.

J is TRBJ2-4 and V is TRBV5-1; 8 bases agree with TRBD1. V lost 5 bases, J lost 6 bases, and 10 bases stayed unmatched. The germline V gene encodes CDR1 SGHRS and CDR2 YFSETQ. The CDR3 runs 15 residues. Written as DNA, the CDR3 is TGCGCCAGCAGTTCGGAACAGGGGGGCGTAAACATTCAGTACTTC. Amino acid sequence: CASSSEQGGVNIQYF. Full variable domain (missing parts from reference TRBV5-1 and TRBJ2-4): KAGVTQTPRYLIKTRGQQVTLSCSPISGHRSVSWYQQTPGQGLQFLFEYFSETQRNKGNFPGRFSGRQFSNSRSEMNVSTLELGDSALYLCASSSEQGGVNIQYFGAGTRLSVL.

This chain links TRBV5-6 with TRBJ1-2; possibly TRBD1 for D (5 bases). Trimming removed 4 bases at V and 4 bases at J, with 11 bases between. CDR1 SGHDT and CDR2 YYEEEE come from the germline V gene. This CDR3 is 13 amino acids long. CDR3 DNA sequence: TGTGCCAGCAGCCCTCAGGGAACCTATGGCTACACCTTC. As protein: CASSPQGTYGYTF.

The chain joins TRBV4-2 to TRBJ2-1; possibly TRBD1 for D (5 bases). Trimming left V 3 bases short and J 2 bases short, with 17 bases between. Per germline, CDR1 LGHNA and CDR2 YNFKEQ. The CDR3 totals 17 residues. The CDR3 loop reads CASSHPGRGTAYNEQFF. The CDR3 nucleotides are TGTGCCAGCAGCCACCCCGGAAGGGGAACGGCCTACAATGAGCAGTTCTTC.

This sequence joins TRBV2 and TRBJ1-1, with 9 bases aligning to TRBD1. The CDR3 is 15 residues long. The germline V gene encodes CDR1 SNHLY and CDR2 FYNNEI. J lost 0 bases, V lost 6 bases, and 5 bases had no gene match. For the CDR3, the DNA is TGTGCCAGCAGGAGGACAGGGGCCATGAACACTGAAGCTTTCTTT. The encoded protein is CASRRTGAMNTEAFF.

The chain is built from TRBV9 and TRBJ1-2; tentative D call: TRBD1 (6 bases). This CDR3 region has 16 residues. V was clipped by 9 bases and J by 5 bases, with 26 bases between them. Germline CDR1 and CDR2: SGDLS and YYNGEE. CDR3 nucleotides: TGTGCCAAACGAGCCTTCCATGGGGGGAGGGGGTATGGCTACACCTTC. Protein: CAKRAFHGGRGYGYTF. Filled out from reference TRBV9 and TRBJ1-2, the complete variable domain reads DSGVTQTPKHLITATGQRVTLRCSPRSGDLSVYWYQQSLDQGLQFLIQYYNGEERAKGNILERFSAQQFPDLHSELNLSSLELGDSALYFCAKRAFHGGRGYGYTFGSGTRLTVV.

In regard to this clone: The sample has other DNA sequences that encode this CDR3 too. V and J are TRBV5-1 and TRBJ1-1; D may be TRBD1 (5 bases). Trimming took off 4 bases at V and 1 base at J, with 11 bases between the two ends. CDR1 and CDR2 (germline): SGHRS, YFSETQ. The CDR3 has 14 amino acids. CDR3 sequence reads: CASSLDSQNTEAFF. The CDR3 nucleotides are TGCGCCAGCAGCCTCGACAGCCAGAACACTGAAGCTTTCTTT.

The chain uses TRBV7-2 and TRBJ1-2; unclear D gene. The CDR3 runs 13 residues. The V gene's germline CDR1 is SGHTA and CDR2 FQGNSA. The V and J ends lost 5 bases and 8 bases respectively, with 15 bases between them. The CDR3 reads CASSPSPGYGYTF. CDR3 bases: TGTGCCAGCAGCCCTAGCCCGGGGTACGGCTACACCTTC.

This CDR3 is CASHGLDRRLRVQHF. The CDR3 coding sequence is TGTGCCAGTCACGGTTTAGATCGTCGTCTCAGGGTCCAGCATTTT. The V and J genes are TRBV28 and TRBJ1-5; TRBD1 might be the D (5 bases). CDR1 is MDHEN and CDR2 is SYDVKM in the germline V gene. Trimming shortened V by 9 bases and J by 12 bases, and 27 bases separated the two germline ends. The CDR3 consists of 15 residues.

The CDR3 spells CASRTTDGDGELFF. In nucleotides, the CDR3 is TGTGCCAGTAGGACCACCGACGGGGACGGGGAGCTGTTTTTT. The chain carries TRBV19 and TRBJ2-2, with D possibly TRBD2 on 5 matching bases. Germline V lookup: CDR1 LNHDA, CDR2 SQIVND (reference sequence). The V end was cut by 6 bases, the J end by 7 bases, with 15 bases between. This CDR3 comprises 14 residues.

The V and J genes are TRBV19 and TRBJ2-6, with a weak D call TRBD2 (6 bases). CDR1 is LNHDA, CDR2 SQIVND, per germline (reference sequence). The CDR3 runs 18 residues. V shed 10 bases and J shed 0 bases, with 22 bases lying between them. The DNA for the CDR3 is TGTGCCACCTCCCCCCACGGGGGTAGGGGCTCTGGGGCCAACGTCCTGACTTTC. This codes for CATSPHGGRGSGANVLTF.

V is TRBV30 and J is TRBJ2-1; weak D call: TRBD1 (5 bases). In germline, CDR1 is GTSNPN, CDR2 SVGIG (reference sequence). This CDR3 has 11 amino acids. With 2 bases removed from V and 9 bases from J, the gap between germline ends came to 8 bases. DNA for the CDR3: TGTGCCTGGAGTCCGCAGGGTGAGCAGTTCTTC. Amino acid sequence: CAWSPQGEQFF.

The chain couples TRBV19 to TRBJ1-6, with unresolved D. The V end lost 6 bases, the J end lost 0 bases, and 9 bases lay between the germline ends. Germline V CDR1 and CDR2: LNHDA, SQIVND (reference sequence). The CDR3 loop spans 15 amino acids. CDR3 protein: CASSRSSSYNSPLHF. CDR3 DNA sequence: TGTGCCAGTAGCCGTTCGAGCTCCTATAATTCACCCCTCCACTTT.

The CDR3 nucleotides read TGCGCCAGCAGCTTGTTCGGCCTAGGGGGCACCGGGGAGCTGTTTTTT. Its translation: CASSLFGLGGTGELFF. The rearrangement uses TRBV5-1 and TRBJ2-2; TRBD1 is a possible D gene (6 bases). V was shortened by 1 base and J by 4 bases, with 14 bases between the two germline ends. The germline V gene has CDR1 SGHRS and CDR2 YFSETQ. This CDR3 comprises 16 residues.

The CDR3 spells CASSLVGGHDEQYF. CDR3 sequence (DNA): TGCGCCAGCAGCTTGGTAGGTGGGCACGACGAGCAGTACTTC. The chain recombines TRBV5-1 with TRBJ2-7; the D is unclear. The CDR3 contains 14 residues. The V gene's germline CDR1 is SGHRS and CDR2 YFSETQ. V was clipped by 0 bases and J by 5 bases, with 12 bases between them.

This clone was recorded once. CDR3 sequence reads: CATRTPTNEKLFF. CDR3 sequence (DNA): TGTGCCACTAGAACACCAACTAATGAAAAACTGTTTTTT. The V and J genes are TRBV19 and TRBJ1-4; unclear D gene. V lost 10 bases and J lost 0, with 9 bases in between. This CDR3 has 13 amino acids. Germline loops: CDR1 LNHDA, CDR2 SQIVND (reference sequence).

The chain links TRBV7-8 to TRBJ1-1; D not resolved. Per germline, CDR1 SGHVS and CDR2 FQNEAQ. This CDR3 contains 12 residues. With 5 bases removed from V and 0 bases from J, the gap between germline ends came to 4 bases. DNA for the CDR3: TGTGCCAGCAGCCCATTGAACACTGAAGCTTTCTTT. This encodes CASSPLNTEAFF.